The 2 T cell receptor beta chains listed next were all sequenced from one sample in a study of neurological immune-mediated disorders. TCRdb redid the calling of the 5' RACE reads with MiXCR, one entry per CDR3 protein. The sample includes 60,000 to 85,000 distinct CDR3 sequences, roughly 5.5% seen only once; the top ten take 7.4%. Sequencing used PBMCs. Receptors originate from a man between 18 and 29 years old with multiple sclerosis.

This clonotype was picked up many times. J is TRBJ1-1 and V is TRBV20-1; tentatively, D is TRBD1 (6 bases). The CDR3 loop spans 15 amino acids. V was pared by 0 bases and J by 0 bases, with 11 bases between. The germline V gene encodes CDR1 DFQATT and CDR2 SNEGSKA (reference sequence). Here the CDR3 DNA reads TGCAGTGCTAGAGATCGATGGACAGTGAACACTGAAGCTTTCTTT. Its protein product is CSARDRWTVNTEAFF.

In its sample, this clonotype was seen many times. The CDR3 is CASSTRLAGLNEQFF. CDR3 in DNA: TGCGCCAGCAGCACTCGACTAGCGGGCCTGAATGAGCAGTTCTTC. The chain uses TRBV4-3 and TRBJ2-1, with 10 bases matching TRBD2. Germline assignment: CDR1 LGHNA and CDR2 YSLEER. The V and J ends lost 5 bases and 7 bases, in that order; junction bases with no gene match: 8. This CDR3 region has 15 residues.